These T cell receptor beta chains were read from a single sample in a study of PD-1 blockade in mismatch repair-deficient tumors. These receptors lack a known antigen. Profiling relied on immunoSEQ multiplex PCR, and the TCRdb table lists in-frame clones only, not all of them. This repertoire shows 8,500 to 10,000 clones, approximately 84% found once; its top ten account for 20% to 25%. The material sequenced was cells cultured in vitro, taken from a patient treated with pembrolizumab. The receptors come from an adult with mismatch repair-deficient cancer. Both conserved end residues are part of each CDR3. Fields, in order: clone size, J gene, D gene, CDR3 length, V gene, CDR3 protein, CDR3 DNA. The D gene is left open where the match is weak. Not every row has a clone size; where given, it reads once, few, many or a size class.

>.|TRBJ1-1|.|13|TRBV6-5
CASSSGTTSEAFF
TGTGCCAGCAGTTCGGGGACAACCTCCGAAGCTTTCTTT
>.|TRBJ2-7|.|14|TRBV11-3
CASSHRDGSYEQYF
TGTGCCAGCAGCCACCGGGACGGTTCCTACGAGCAGTACTTC
>once|TRBJ1-2|TRBD1|13|TRBV27
CASSPRTGLAETF
TGTGCCAGCAGTCCCCGGACAGGGCTAGCGGAAACCTTC
>once|TRBJ2-7|TRBD1|16|TRBV4-2
CASSPTPGQGTYEQYF
TGTGCCAGCAGCCCTACCCCGGGACAGGGGACCTACGAGCAGTACTTC
>.|TRBJ1-4|.|15|TRBV28
CASSAGGRANEKLFF
TGTGCCAGCAGCGCCGGGGGGAGGGCCAATGAAAAACTGTTTTTT
>.|TRBJ2-7|TRBD2|15|TRBV27
CASSRGTSGSGEQYF
TGTGCCAGCAGTAGGGGGACTAGCGGATCTGGCGAGCAGTACTTC
>.|TRBJ1-5|.|12|TRBV30
CAWSGTTKAQHF
TGTGCCTGGAGTGGGACGACGAAAGCCCAGCATTTT
>few|TRBJ2-7|TRBD2|13|TRBV27
CASKGGGRTEKYF
TGTGCCAGCAAGGGCGGCGGGAGAACCGAAAAGTACTTC
>.|TRBJ2-2|.|14|TRBV27
CASSIRGSAGELFF
TGTGCCAGCAGTATTAGGGGATCCGCCGGGGAGCTGTTTTTT
>.|TRBJ1-6|.|15|TRBV6-5
CASSGRGGRNSPLHF
TGTGCCAGCAGTGGCCGAGGAGGGCGCAATTCACCCCTCCACTTT
>.|TRBJ2-5|.|13|TRBV7-2
CASSSGTPGSQYF
TGTGCCAGCAGCTCCGGGACTCCAGGGTCCCAGTACTTC
>.|TRBJ1-1|.|12|TRBV29-1
CSVEDRSTEAFF
TGCAGCGTTGAAGATAGGAGCACTGAAGCTTTCTTT
>once|TRBJ1-1|TRBD1|15|TRBV23-1
CASSPGRQGCSEAFF
TGCGCCAGCAGCCCCGGAAGACAGGGGTGTTCTGAAGCTTTCTTT
>.|TRBJ1-1|TRBD1|14|TRBV6-5
CASSAGDRNTEAFF
TGTGCCAGCAGCGCCGGGGACAGGAACACTGAAGCTTTCTTT
>.|TRBJ2-2|.|16|TRBV7-9
CASSLLGANVAGELFF
TGTGCCAGCAGCTTATTAGGAGCCAATGTCGCCGGGGAGCTGTTTTTT
>.|TRBJ2-1|.|16|TRBV6-1
CASSEMGESSYNEQFF
TGTGCCAGCAGTGAGATGGGGGAAAGCTCCTACAATGAGCAGTTCTTC
>.|TRBJ2-1|TRBD1|15|TRBV5-1
CASSSRTGGYNEQFF
TGCGCCAGCAGTTCGCGGACAGGGGGGTACAATGAGCAGTTCTTC
>.|TRBJ2-7|TRBD1|14|TRBV4-1
CASSQEQGASEQYF
TGCGCCAGCAGCCAAGAACAGGGGGCATCCGAGCAGTACTTC
>.|TRBJ2-7|TRBD1|13|TRBV28
CASRRDRVYEQYF
TGTGCCAGCAGGAGAGACAGGGTTTACGAGCAGTACTTC
>.|TRBJ1-5|.|13|TRBV6-5
CASSGGVNQPQHF
TGTGCCAGCAGCGGAGGGGTCAATCAGCCCCAGCATTTT
>.|TRBJ1-1|.|13|TRBV27
CASKKQINTEAFF
TGTGCCAGCAAGAAGCAGATAAACACTGAAGCTTTCTTT
>.|TRBJ1-1|TRBD1|14|TRBV28
CASSAQGADTEAFF
TGTGCCAGCAGCGCCCAGGGGGCCGACACTGAAGCTTTCTTT
>.|TRBJ1-4|.|15|TRBV25-1
CASSDSRGAGEKLFF
TGTGCCAGCAGTGATTCGAGGGGCGCGGGTGAAAAACTGTTTTTT
>.|TRBJ2-1|TRBD2|16|TRBV11-3
CASSPLSSGHFDEQFF
TGTGCCAGCAGTCCACTAAGTAGCGGGCATTTCGATGAGCAGTTCTTC
>.|TRBJ2-1|.|14|TRBV29-1
CSVEAGTISNEQFF
TGCAGCGTTGAAGCGGGAACTATCTCCAATGAGCAGTTCTTC
>.|TRBJ2-7|TRBD1|15|TRBV6-6
CASSFGTGREYEQYF
TGTGCCAGCAGCTTTGGGACAGGTCGGGAATACGAGCAGTACTTC
>.|TRBJ2-1|TRBD2|15|TRBV2
CASSGTSGRAGEQFF
TGTGCCAGCAGTGGGACTAGCGGGAGGGCCGGTGAGCAGTTCTTC
>.|TRBJ1-2|.|15|TRBV4-2
CASSQEFWEDYGYTF
TGTGCCAGCAGCCAAGAATTCTGGGAGGACTATGGCTACACCTTC
>.|TRBJ1-4|TRBD1|16|TRBV19
CASSPGTGTTNEKLFF
TGTGCCAGTAGTCCCGGGACAGGGACGACTAATGAAAAACTGTTTTTT
>.|TRBJ2-1|TRBD2|16|TRBV19
CASSIFGGGSYNEQFF
TGTGCCAGTAGTATATTTGGCGGGGGCTCCTACAATGAGCAGTTCTTC
>few|TRBJ2-5|.|15|TRBV6-5
CASRSLTDSQETQYF
TGTGCCAGCAGATCGCTCACGGACAGCCAAGAGACCCAGTACTTC
>.|TRBJ2-7|.|15|TRBV7-2
CASSLESGRTYEQYF
TGTGCCAGCAGCTTAGAGTCCGGCCGGACCTACGAGCAGTACTTC
>.|TRBJ2-2|.|14|TRBV7-9
CASSLAGTDGELFF
TGTGCCAGCAGCTTAGCCGGGACTGACGGGGAGCTGTTTTTT
>few|TRBJ2-7|.|12|TRBV9
CASSGISYEQYF
TGTGCCAGCAGCGGGATTTCCTACGAGCAGTACTTC
>.|TRBJ2-1|.|14|TRBV6-6
CASRSESSYNEQFF
TGTGCCAGCCGTTCCGAGAGCTCCTACAATGAGCAGTTCTTC
>.|TRBJ2-1|TRBD2|16|TRBV28
CASSPPIAGAANEQFF
TGTGCCAGCAGCCCACCTATAGCGGGAGCGGCGAATGAGCAGTTCTTC
>.|TRBJ2-1|TRBD1|15|TRBV5-4
CASSLEQGTYNEQFF
TGTGCCAGCAGCTTGGAACAGGGGACATACAATGAGCAGTTCTTC
>once|TRBJ2-1|.|14|TRBV11-2
CASSLSGFYNEQFF
TGTGCCAGCAGCTTAAGCGGATTCTACAATGAGCAGTTCTTC
>.|TRBJ2-7|TRBD2|14|TRBV5-1
CASRRTSGTYEQYF
TGCGCCAGCAGAAGGACTAGCGGGACCTACGAGCAGTACTTC
>.|TRBJ2-1|.|17|TRBV12-2
CASRLGTSPLSYNEQFF
TGTGCAAGTCGCTTAGGGACTAGCCCCCTCTCCTACAATGAGCAGTTCTTC
>.|TRBJ2-2|.|15|TRBV25-1
CASSEFGGAPGELFF
TGTGCCAGCAGTGAATTTGGGGGCGCCCCCGGGGAGCTGTTTTTT
>.|TRBJ1-4|TRBD1|14|TRBV2
CASLQGAGNEKLFF
TGTGCCAGCCTCCAGGGGGCGGGTAATGAAAAACTGTTTTTT
>.|TRBJ2-7|TRBD1|15|TRBV11-2
CASSSWDRGPNEQYF
TGTGCCAGCAGCTCCTGGGACAGGGGGCCGAACGAGCAGTACTTC
>.|TRBJ2-1|TRBD2|16|TRBV10-1
CASRHKIAGGLNEQFF
TGCGCCAGCAGGCACAAAATAGCGGGAGGGTTGAATGAGCAGTTCTTC
>once|TRBJ2-3|TRBD1|15|TRBV18
CASSPYRGNGDTQYF
TGTGCCAGCTCACCGTACAGGGGCAATGGAGATACGCAGTATTTT